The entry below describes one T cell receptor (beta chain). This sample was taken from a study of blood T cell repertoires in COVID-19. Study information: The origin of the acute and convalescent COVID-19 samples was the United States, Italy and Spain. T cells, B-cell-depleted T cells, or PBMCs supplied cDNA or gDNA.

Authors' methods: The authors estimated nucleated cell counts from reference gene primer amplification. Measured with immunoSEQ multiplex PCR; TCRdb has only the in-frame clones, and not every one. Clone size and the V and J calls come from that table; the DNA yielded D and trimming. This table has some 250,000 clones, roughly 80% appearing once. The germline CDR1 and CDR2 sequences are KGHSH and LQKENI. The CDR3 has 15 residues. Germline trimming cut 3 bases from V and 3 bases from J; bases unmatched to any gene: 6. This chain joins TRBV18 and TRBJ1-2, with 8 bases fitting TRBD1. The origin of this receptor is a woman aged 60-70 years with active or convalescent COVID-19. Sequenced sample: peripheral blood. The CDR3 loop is CASSPGQGQDYGYTF. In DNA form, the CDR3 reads TGTGCCAGCTCACCTGGACAGGGTCAAGACTATGGCTACACCTTC.